This TCR beta chain stems from a study of T cells in Graves' hyperthyroidism and ophthalmopathy. Clinical symptoms, serum thyroxine and TRAb, thyroid ultrasound and orbital computed tomography together formed the diagnostic basis. Fresh peripheral blood, 9.5 to 10 ml of it, supplied the PBMCs. TCR beta CDR3 sequences were amplified from RNA transcripts. TCR CDR3 underwent first-round RT-PCR with the HTBI primer set. One entry per CDR3 protein, called by TCRdb with MiXCR from the multiplex PCR reads. In the table there are around 350,000 distinct CDR3 sequences, 20% to 25% of which are singletons. Ten or more counts support this clonotype. Sequenced input: blood. The sequence was obtained from a man aged 45-60 years with Graves' hyperthyroidism.

CDR3 protein: CASSSTFRNADTQYF. The CDR3 DNA reads TGTGCCAGCAGCTCAACCTTTAGGAACGCAGATACGCAGTATTTT. The chain couples TRBV7-2 to TRBJ2-3; unclear D gene. The CDR3 length is 15 residues. Germline CDR1 SGHTA, CDR2 FQGNSA. The V end lost 4 bases, the J end lost 4 bases, and 15 bases lay between the germline ends.